These T cell receptor beta chains were read from a single sample in a study of shared clonotypes between healthy human individuals. Here immunoSEQ multiplex PCR was the method, and the copy in TCRdb shows in-frame clones only, minus some. The sample consists of about 1 million clones, about 75% of them appearing once. The source material was memory CD4+ T cells sorted from blood. Receptors were obtained from a man between 18 and 29 years old in good health. CDR3s include the opening cysteine and the closing phenylalanine or tryptophan. D genes are given only for firm matches. Not every row has a clone size; where given, it reads once, few, many or a size class.

j_call	clone_size	v_call	d_call	cdr3_nt	cdr3_aa
TRBJ2-7	-	TRBV2	-	TGTGCCAGCGGACTTGGGCTCGAGCAGTACTTC	CASGLGLEQYF
TRBJ1-2	few	TRBV5-4	-	TGTGCCAGCAGCCCCGACACGGTGGACTATGGCTACACCTTC	CASSPDTVDYGYTF
TRBJ2-5	-	TRBV30	-	TGTGCCTGGAGTGCTCGTGAGACCCAGTACTTC	CAWSARETQYF
TRBJ1-2	-	TRBV7-2	-	TGTGCCAGCAGCCCCCCCCCAATCTATGGCTACACCTTC	CASSPPPIYGYTF
TRBJ2-7	-	TRBV7-2	TRBD1	TGTGCCAGCAGCTTACAGGGGGCAAGCGAGCAGTACTTC	CASSLQGASEQYF
TRBJ2-7	-	TRBV7-9	TRBD1	TGTGCCAGCAGCCGTAAGATGACCGGGACAGCAACCTACGAGCAGTACTTC	CASSRKMTGTATYEQYF
TRBJ2-5	few	TRBV5-1	TRBD2	TGCGCCAGCAGCTTCGGCGGGAGCGGCCAAGAGACCCAGTACTTC	CASSFGGSGQETQYF
TRBJ1-1	few	TRBV7-3	-	TGTGCCAGCAGCCCTGTGGGGGCTGGGGACACTGAAGCTTTCTTT	CASSPVGAGDTEAFF
TRBJ1-2	-	TRBV6-5	TRBD1	TGTGCCAGCAGTTACTCGGACAGGATCGGTGGCTACACCTTC	CASSYSDRIGGYTF
TRBJ1-4	-	TRBV5-1	-	TGCGCCAGCAGCTTGGCGGCAGGTCCAACGGCGGAACTGTTTTTT	CASSLAAGPTAELFF
TRBJ2-3	-	TRBV7-6	TRBD1	TGTGCCAGCAGCCCGACAGGGGCTAGCACAGATACGCAGTATTTT	CASSPTGASTDTQYF
TRBJ1-6	few	TRBV11-2	-	TGTGCCAGCAGCTTCCAGGGTCCCTATAATTCACCCCTCCACTTT	CASSFQGPYNSPLHF
TRBJ1-2	-	TRBV5-1	-	TGCGCCAGCAGCGCATACAGTGAAACAGCTAACTATGGCTACACCTTC	CASSAYSETANYGYTF
TRBJ1-1	-	TRBV5-1	-	TGTGCCAGCAGCCCCCCGGCAGGGAACACTGAAGCTTTCTTT	CASSPPAGNTEAFF
TRBJ2-1	-	TRBV5-1	TRBD2	TGCGCCAGCAGTCCTAGCGGGAGTGGCTACAATGAGCAGTTCTTC	CASSPSGSGYNEQFF
TRBJ1-6	-	TRBV5-6	TRBD1	TGTGCCAGCAGCCGGGACAGGGGTTCACCCCTCCACTTT	CASSRDRGSPLHF
TRBJ2-5	-	TRBV10-3	-	TGTGCCATCAGTGATGGGCTGCGGGAGACCCAGTACTTC	CAISDGLRETQYF
TRBJ2-1	-	TRBV7-9	TRBD2	TGTGCCAGCAGCTTGTTGGGGACTAGACTGGTTGAGCAGTTCTTC	CASSLLGTRLVEQFF
TRBJ2-2	few	TRBV7-8	TRBD2	TGTGCCAGCACCCAACTAGCGTCGACCACCGGGGAGCTGTTTTTT	CASTQLASTTGELFF
TRBJ2-3	-	TRBV7-3	-	TGTGCCAGCAGCTTAACGGGTGGGGGCGCGGTGGATACGCAGTATTTT	CASSLTGGGAVDTQYF
TRBJ2-1	-	TRBV7-2	-	TGTGCCAGCAGCTTAGAGGTTGGGAACAATGAGCAGTTCTTC	CASSLEVGNNEQFF
TRBJ1-6	-	TRBV27	TRBD1	TGTGCCAGCAGTTCTAGACAGGGGCTCCGTTATTCACCCCTCCACTTT	CASSSRQGLRYSPLHF
TRBJ2-1	-	TRBV1	-	TGCACCAACTCCCAGGGACTACTAGACAATGAGCAGTTCTTC	CTNSQGLLDNEQFF
TRBJ1-2	-	TRBV30	-	TGTGCCTGGAGTGTACCGTCGGGGTATGGCTACACCTTC	CAWSVPSGYGYTF
TRBJ1-1	-	TRBV5-6	-	TGTGCCAGCAGCTTGGCCACCCTGAACACTGAAGCTTTCTTT	CASSLATLNTEAFF
TRBJ2-5	-	TRBV6-6	TRBD1	TGTGCCAGCAGTTACTCCACGACAGGGGGCGCGCAGACCCAGTACTTC	CASSYSTTGGAQTQYF
TRBJ2-1	-	TRBV9	TRBD2	TGTGCCAGCAGCGTAGGGGACAGGCGGACTAGCGGTGAGCAGTTCTTC	CASSVGDRRTSGEQFF
TRBJ1-1	-	TRBV15	-	TGTGCCACCAGCAGAGATCTTAGGGCGCAGAACACTGAAGCTTTCTTT	CATSRDLRAQNTEAFF
TRBJ2-1	-	TRBV28	-	TGTGCCAGCATACCTCCTCGTGGGCATGAGCAGTTCTTC	CASIPPRGHEQFF
TRBJ1-1	-	TRBV5-1	-	TGCGCCAGCAGCTTGAACCCCCCGGGCACTGAAGCTTTCTTT	CASSLNPPGTEAFF
TRBJ1-2	-	TRBV7-9	-	TGTGCCAGCAGCTTACGAGGGGCATTAAACTTCTACACCTTC	CASSLRGALNFYTF
TRBJ2-7	-	TRBV5-1	TRBD1	TGCGCCAGCAGCTTGGGGACAGGGGGGTACGAGCAGTACTTC	CASSLGTGGYEQYF
TRBJ2-5	-	TRBV6-5	TRBD2	TGTGCCAGCAGTTTTTTAGCGGGAGCCGGGGAGACCCAGTACTTC	CASSFLAGAGETQYF
TRBJ2-7	-	TRBV7-9	-	TGTGCCAGCAGCTTAGCGGGCGGACCCTACGAGCAGTACTTC	CASSLAGGPYEQYF
TRBJ1-4	-	TRBV30	-	TGTGCCTGGAGCCCCCGTAATGAAAAACTGTTTTTT	CAWSPRNEKLFF
TRBJ2-5	-	TRBV30	-	TGTGCCTGGAGTGTACTCGGGGTTGAGACCCAGTACTTC	CAWSVLGVETQYF
TRBJ1-1	-	TRBV6-6	TRBD1	TGTGCCAGCCGGGACAGGGGAGGCATAACTGAAGCTTTCTTT	CASRDRGGITEAFF
TRBJ1-5	-	TRBV10-3	-	TGTGCCATCAGTGACTTGAAGGACATTAGCAATCAGCCCCAGCATTTT	CAISDLKDISNQPQHF
TRBJ2-7	-	TRBV5-4	TRBD1	TGTGCCAGCAGCTCTGGTGGGACAGGGAGCGTTGGCTACGAGCAGTACTTC	CASSSGGTGSVGYEQYF
TRBJ2-7	-	TRBV7-2	-	TGTGCCAGCAGCTTAACGTCTAGCGAATCATACGAGCAGTACTTC	CASSLTSSESYEQYF
TRBJ2-1	-	TRBV6-1	-	TGTGCCAGCAGTGAAGCGGGGGGGCAGTTCTTC	CASSEAGGQFF
TRBJ1-2	once	TRBV7-2	-	TGTGCCAGCAGCTTAGGGATAGGGATAAACTATGGCTACACCTTC	CASSLGIGINYGYTF
TRBJ1-5	-	TRBV6-5	-	TGTGCCAGCAGTTACTCACAGGGCGGCAATCAGCCCCAGCATTTT	CASSYSQGGNQPQHF
TRBJ2-7	-	TRBV6-6	-	TGTGCCAGTTGGGGAGACTACCCCTACGAGCAGTACTTC	CASWGDYPYEQYF
TRBJ2-5	-	TRBV25-1	TRBD1	TGTGCCACCGCCAGGACAGGGGGTGGCGAGACCCAGTACTTC	CATARTGGGETQYF
TRBJ1-3	once	TRBV25-1	-	TGTGCCAGCAGTTATAGTACGGGAAACACCATATATTTT	CASSYSTGNTIYF
TRBJ2-4	-	TRBV5-5	TRBD2	TGTGCCAGCAGCTTGGCTGTCGGGAGGGCCCCTGACATTCAGTACTTC	CASSLAVGRAPDIQYF
TRBJ2-7	-	TRBV5-1	TRBD1	TGCGCCAGCAGGAAACAGGGGTCCTACGAGCAGTACTTC	CASRKQGSYEQYF
TRBJ2-7	-	TRBV18	-	TGTGCCAGCTCTACTACAGGGCGGTTGCACTCCTACGAGCAGTACTTC	CASSTTGRLHSYEQYF
TRBJ1-2	-	TRBV7-2	-	TGTGCCAGCAGCTTATCCCCCGGCCCGGCTGAGGGCGGCTACACCTTC	CASSLSPGPAEGGYTF
TRBJ1-5	-	TRBV7-9	-	TGTGCCAGCAGCTTAGTGGCGGGGATGCGAAGCAATCAGCCCCAGCACTTT	CASSLVAGMRSNQPQHF
TRBJ2-2	once	TRBV7-9	TRBD1	TGTGCCAGCAGCTCCACCAACAGGGGGCAAGGCGGGGAGCTGTTTTTT	CASSSTNRGQGGELFF
TRBJ2-3	-	TRBV6-6	TRBD2	TGTGCCACAGCGCGGGGGGGCACAGATACGCAGTATTTT	CATARGGTDTQYF
TRBJ2-3	-	TRBV10-1	TRBD2	TGCGCCAGCAGCTTACCGGGACTAGCGACAGATACGCAGTATTTT	CASSLPGLATDTQYF
TRBJ2-7	-	TRBV7-9	-	TGTGCCAGCAGCCTAGACAGTGTCCTCTCCTACGAGCAGTACTTC	CASSLDSVLSYEQYF
TRBJ1-5	-	TRBV5-6	-	TGTGCCAGCAGCTTCTTTGGGCAGCCCCAGCATTTT	CASSFFGQPQHF
TRBJ2-3	-	TRBV5-4	-	TGTGCCAGCAGCTTGGCGAGTGCAGATACGCAGTATTTT	CASSLASADTQYF
TRBJ1-3	-	TRBV5-1	-	TGCGCCAGCAGCTTTACCTCCAGGGGTTCGTCGGACACCATATATTTT	CASSFTSRGSSDTIYF
TRBJ1-6	-	TRBV27	-	TGTGCCAGCAGCTGGCAAGCTACAGTAAATTCACCCCTCCACTTT	CASSWQATVNSPLHF
TRBJ1-6	-	TRBV30	-	TGTGCCTGGAGTATCCTTCAGAGCTCCTATAATTCACCCCTCCACTTT	CAWSILQSSYNSPLHF